This TCR beta chain was identified during a study of vaccination effects on CD4 cells after COVID-19. Study in general: Samples gathered post-vaccine arrived a median of 72 days past the second dose. Study outcomes and limitations: Marked clonal contraction of both clone types appeared late after vaccination.

Before sequencing, viral peptide pools were used by the ViraFEST assay to expand antigen-specific CD4+ T cells. Researchers isolated CD4+ T cells once approximately ten days of culture had elapsed. Each participant received a vaccine that was either BNT162b2 or mRNA-1273, given as two doses. Prior SARS-CoV-2 infection was absent in the vaccine recipients, as shown by negative nucleocapsid antibodies. The CDR3 extends over 16 amino acids. After removal of 3 bases from V and 1 base from J, the junction contained 4 bases not matched to a gene. The V gene's germline CDR1 is SGHTA and CDR2 FQGTGA. Sequencing used immunoSEQ multiplex PCR; TCRdb keeps in-frame clones, though not all of them. The sample has 70,000 to 95,000 clones; roughly 80% are singletons. A few counts support this clone. Its specificity is unknown.

V is TRBV7-3 and J is TRBJ2-2; 8 nucleotides line up with TRBD1. The origin of this receptor is a human donor who received a COVID-19 vaccine. The sample in question was CD4+ T cells from PBMCs cultured with HCoV-OC43 spike peptides, obtained after COVID-19 vaccination. This sample's subset: HCoV-OC43 spike overlapping peptide pool stimulation. The CDR3 DNA reads as TGTGCCAGCAGCTTGACTGGACAGGGGAACACCGGGGAGCTGTTTTTT. Its protein is CASSLTGQGNTGELFF.